This TCR beta chain came from a study of T cell responses to AZD1222 COVID-19 vaccine. General observations from the study: Variant regions that are unmutated are reportedly the target of nearly half of spike-specific TCRs. Spike-specific TCRs gained breadth and depth after people received two AZD1222 doses. Only six individuals given AZD1222 were seropositive at baseline. Donors were largely white British and mainly female; clonal diversity was possibly underestimated.

Profiling relied on immunoSEQ multiplex PCR, and the TCRdb table lists in-frame clones only, not all of them. In the table there are some 110,000 clones, 80% to 90% of which are singletons. Regarding this clone: Its antigen is undetermined.

This material consisted of peripheral blood, taken on day 0 of AZD1222 vaccination. The clonotype comes from an adult in good health.

The CDR3 protein is CAWSSDRRYGYTF. The CDR3 DNA sequence: TGTGCCTGGAGTTCGGACAGACGGTATGGCTACACCTTC. V gene TRBV30 combines with J gene TRBJ1-2; D is possibly TRBD1 (6 bases). Germline V gene data show CDR1 as GTSNPN and CDR2 as SVGIG (reference sequence). The V end lost 2 bases, the J end lost 5 bases, and 12 bases lay between the germline ends. This CDR3 is 13 amino acids long.